Sequencing of this T cell receptor (beta chain) was carried out in a study of glioma-infiltrating T cells after dendritic cell vaccination. Turning to this clone: Its antigen is as yet unknown.

Profiled with immunoSEQ multiplex PCR; TCRdb holds only in-frame clones, not every one. The table records roughly 80,000 clones, about nine tenths of them present only once. The CDR3 consists of 15 residues. Germline V CDR1 and CDR2: SNHLY, FYNNEI. J gave up 0 bases and V 5 bases, and 3 bases lay outside the gene matches. Study-wide results and limits: TCR clonality showed no direct relationship with survival.

Indicated time point: after dendritic cell vaccination, including at tumor progression/relapse. PBMC were collected before vaccination, two weeks after the third vaccination, and at progression. The V and J genes are TRBV2 and TRBJ1-4; 7 nucleotides align to TRBD1. The clonotype was recovered from a human donor with glioblastoma. Material: blood, obtained after dendritic cell vaccination. The CDR3 nucleotides are TGTGCCAGCAGTCCGGGACAGTCAACTAATGAAAAACTGTTTTTT. Translated, it gives CASSPGQSTNEKLFF.